This paragraph covers one T cell receptor (beta chain) sequence. The entry originates in a study of blood T cell repertoires in COVID-19. CDR3 size: 15 residues. V lost 4 bases to trimming and J lost 2 bases; unmatched junction nucleotides: 4. Germline V gene sequence: CDR1 SGHDT, CDR2 YYEEEE. Per the authors' pipeline: The authors estimated nucleated cell counts from reference gene primer amplification. Sequencing used immunoSEQ multiplex PCR; TCRdb keeps in-frame clones, though not all of them. V, J and clone size are those of that table, while D and trimming were read from the DNA. The table lists about 380,000 clones, about 88% of them singletons.

V and J are TRBV5-6 and TRBJ2-1; 9 bases are a match to TRBD1. This TCR came from a young woman who had recovered from COVID-19. The sequenced sample was PBMCs or T cells enriched from blood (not recorded which). CDR3 sequence: CASSPQGATYNEQFF. The CDR3 DNA reads as TGTGCCAGCAGCCCACAGGGGGCTACCTACAATGAGCAGTTCTTC.